A single sample gave rise to the 17 T cell receptor beta chains below, sequenced in a study of blood T cell repertoires in COVID-19. Some clones are missing from TCRdb's copy, which holds only in-frame ones; the method was immunoSEQ multiplex PCR. The table records over 30,000 clones, roughly 75% of them present only once. The sequencing sample was made of peripheral blood. These receptor sequences come from a man aged 80 or over with active or convalescent COVID-19.

This sequence joins TRBV7-9 and TRBJ1-2, with 7 bases aligning to TRBD1. Germline loops: CDR1 SEHNR, CDR2 FQNEAQ (reference sequence). This CDR3 has 16 amino acids. J lost 2 bases, V lost 5 bases, and 11 bases had no gene match. CDR3 protein: CASSPIVRQGNYGYTF. CDR3 DNA sequence: TGTGCCAGCAGCCCTATAGTCAGACAGGGAAACTATGGCTACACCTTC.

This sequence joins TRBV12-2 and TRBJ2-3; the table's D gene call, TRBD2, was not cross checked with the DNA. TRBV12-2 is a pseudogene segment. The CDR3 has 15 amino acids. The CDR3 DNA sequence: TGTGCAAGTCGTGGCCCTAGCGGGAACACAGATACGCAGTATTTT. Protein sequence: CASRGPSGNTDTQYF.

This clone is deemed medium-sized. The chain carries TRBV2 and TRBJ2-7, with D possibly matching TRBD2 (6 bases). The V gene lost 4 bases and the J gene lost 2 bases, with 15 bases spanning the gap. This CDR3 is 15 amino acids long. Germline values: CDR1 SNHLY, CDR2 FYNNEI. Here the CDR3 reads CASSARGSGAYEQYF. CDR3 DNA sequence: TGTGCCAGCAGTGCTAGGGGTAGCGGAGCCTACGAGCAGTACTTC.

This chain uses TRBV7-9 with TRBJ1-4; the D is unclear. The CDR3 covers 12 residues. CDR1 and CDR2 from the germline V gene are SEHNR and FQNEAQ (reference sequence). Trimming removed 0 bases at V and 9 bases at J, with 5 bases between. For the CDR3, the DNA is TGTGCCAGCAGCTTAGCAAATAAAAAACTGTTTTTT. Protein product: CASSLANKKLFF.

The V gene is TRBV18, the J gene TRBJ2-7, with 7 positions matching TRBD1. CDR3 length: 13 amino acids. V was pared by 3 bases and J by 4 bases, with 3 bases of the junction left unmatched. Germline CDR1 and CDR2: KGHSH and LQKENI. The CDR3 region is CASSPATGYEQYF. The CDR3 region has the DNA TGTGCCAGCTCACCGGCGACAGGGTACGAGCAGTACTTC.

This clone appeared once. V and J are TRBV20-1 and TRBJ2-1; D might be TRBD2 (6 bases). CDR3 size: 11 residues. Germline values: CDR1 DFQATT, CDR2 SNEGSKA (reference sequence). V was pared by 0 bases and J by 12 bases, with 9 bases between. CDR3 amino acids: CSARERDWQFF. The CDR3 DNA follows: TGCAGTGCTAGAGAGCGGGACTGGCAGTTCTTC.

The J gene is TRBJ1-1, the V gene TRBV10-2; perhaps TRBD1 as D (5 bases). The V end lost 5 bases, the J end lost 3 bases, and 10 bases lay between the germline ends. The CDR3 sequence is 13 residues long. Germline CDR1 WSHSY, CDR2 SAAADI. The CDR3 reads CASSLREDTEAFF. The CDR3 DNA is TGCGCCAGCAGTCTCAGGGAGGACACTGAAGCTTTCTTT.

The chain has TRBV7-9 and TRBJ2-3, with 10 bases matching TRBD2. Germline-derived CDR1 and CDR2 are SEHNR and FQNEAQ (reference sequence). The CDR3 runs 17 residues. Trimming cost V 2 bases and J 4 bases; bases outside gene matches: 9. The CDR3 DNA sequence: TGTGCCAGCAGCTTACGGCCAGCGGGAGGGTTCGCAGATACGCAGTATTTT. Encoded protein: CASSLRPAGGFADTQYF.

The chain combines TRBV6-5 with TRBJ1-1, with TRBD1 identical over 7 bases. Trimming at V came to 2 bases and at J to 4 bases, leaving 10 bases not matched to a gene. There are 16 residues in the CDR3. Looked up from germline, CDR1 is MNHEY and CDR2 is SVGAGI. CDR3 loop: CASSYHQRQGFTEAFF. The DNA for the CDR3 is TGTGCCAGCAGTTACCACCAAAGACAGGGATTCACTGAAGCTTTCTTT.

The chain combines TRBV28 with TRBJ1-3; maybe TRBD1 (6 bases). This CDR3 is built from 15 residues. V was shortened by 5 bases and J by 0 bases, with 11 bases between the two germline ends. Per the germline V gene, CDR1 is MDHEN and CDR2 is SYDVKM. The CDR3 sequence is CASSPTGNSGNTIYF. The DNA for the CDR3 is TGTGCCAGCAGTCCTACAGGGAACTCTGGAAACACCATATATTTT.

The chain carries TRBV3-1 (or the pseudogene TRBV3-2) and TRBJ2-5, with 9 bases matching TRBD2. Germline-derived CDR1 and CDR2 are LGHDT and YNNKEL (reference sequence). Trimming at V came to 6 bases and at J to 3 bases, leaving 2 bases not matched to a gene. The CDR3 contains 13 residues. In nucleotides, the CDR3 is TGTGCCAGCAGGCGACTAGCGGAAGAGACCCAGTACTTC. As protein: CASRRLAEETQYF.

The rearrangement joins TRBV28 to TRBJ2-5, with 12 positions matching TRBD1. The trim removed 5 bases at V and 4 bases at J, leaving 11 bases unmatched. Germline CDR1 is MDHEN and CDR2 is SYDVKM. The CDR3 runs to 17 residues. The CDR3 DNA sequence: TGTGCCAGCAGTCTCGGGACAGGGGGCTTATCGGTAGAGACCCAGTACTTC. It codes for CASSLGTGGLSVETQYF.

The rearrangement links TRBV6-6 to TRBJ2-2; 7 bases align to TRBD1. The CDR3 contains 16 residues. Germline CDR1 and CDR2: MNHNY and SVGAGI (reference sequence). The J segment lost 1 base and the V segment lost 2 bases, leaving 4 bases of the junction unmatched. CDR3: CASSYMDRRNTGELFF. CDR3 DNA sequence: TGTGCCAGCAGTTACATGGACAGGAGGAACACCGGGGAGCTGTTTTTT.

Comment on this clone: Distinct nucleotide sequences in the sample also encode this CDR3. V usage is TRBV11-2 and J usage is TRBJ2-1, with 11 bases that match TRBD2. The CDR3 is made up of 15 amino acids. The V and J ends lost 4 bases and 10 bases, in that order; junction bases with no gene match: 9. Germline V CDR1 and CDR2: SGHAT, FQNNGV. CDR3 loop: CASSSVAGGGGEQFF. For the CDR3, the DNA is TGTGCCAGCAGCTCCGTAGCGGGGGGGGGCGGCGAGCAGTTCTTC.

This chain connects TRBV6-2 or TRBV6-3 to TRBJ2-3; D is possibly TRBD2 (6 bases). Deletions cut 6 bases from V and 4 bases from J, with 17 bases between. CDR1 and CDR2 (germline): MNHEY, SVGEGT. CDR3 size: 15 residues. The CDR3 nucleotides are TGTGCCAGCAGCGGAGATACAACTAGCTCAGATACGCAGTATTTT. It translates to CASSGDTTSSDTQYF.

The chain uses TRBV3-1 (or the pseudogene TRBV3-2) and TRBJ1-5; no clear D gene. The length of the CDR3 is 15 residues. V lost 1 base, J lost 6 bases, and 13 bases lay in between. Germline CDR1 LGHDT, CDR2 YNNKEL (reference sequence). The CDR3 loop reads CASSQGRAGSQPQHF. The CDR3 DNA reads as TGTGCCAGCAGCCAAGGGCGGGCTGGGTCTCAGCCCCAGCATTTT.

This chain uses TRBV5-1 with TRBJ2-1; a weak D match, TRBD2 (5 bases). The CDR3 has 14 amino acids. CDR1 is SGHRS and CDR2 is YFSETQ in the germline V gene. Between the trimmed V and J ends, which lost 2 bases and 4 bases, there was a span of 10 bases. Written as DNA, the CDR3 is TGCGCCAGCAGCTTACAGAGCGGTTACAATGAGCAGTTCTTC. Its translation: CASSLQSGYNEQFF.